This TCR beta chain was recorded in a study of identical twins. The study, taken as a whole, reports: Memory repertoires showed no such pattern, whereas abundant cord blood beta clonotypes carried fewer insertions.

This clonotype was found many times. Its antigen remains unknown. In germline, CDR1 is SGHVS, CDR2 FQNEAQ. The V segment lost 5 bases and the J segment 4 bases; nucleotides outside the gene matches: 2. The length of the CDR3 is 13 residues. TCRdb processed the 5' RACE reads anew with MiXCR; each CDR3 protein has one entry. The table lists 230,000 or so distinct CDR3 sequences, about 8% of them singletons, with approximately 3% in the top ten. This same sample was also part of a study on yellow fever vaccine responses in identical twins.

Sequenced input: CD8+ T cells sorted from blood. The chain recombines TRBV7-8 with TRBJ2-7, with TRBD2 identical over 10 bases. This TCR was sampled from a woman younger than 35 in good health. CDR3 bases: TGTGCCAGCAGCGCGGGACTAGCGTACGAGCAGTACTTC. Translation: CASSAGLAYEQYF.